This TCR beta chain emerged from a study of ipilimumab plus nivolumab after autologous stem cell transplantation. Study information: Myeloma cases were transplant-naive high-risk or relapsed within 3 years post first autologous transplant. Whole-study results and caveats: Per the authors, repertoire, Treg and microbiota data justify further study.

Ipilimumab, 1 mg/kg, started 14 to 28 days after autologous transplant. Dosing: nivolumab 3 mg/kg IV, weeks 1, 4, 7, 10, then every two weeks to week 26. Looked up from germline, CDR1 is SNHLY and CDR2 is FYNNEI. The CDR3 sequence is 14 residues long. V shed 5 bases and J 6 bases; nucleotides not matched to a gene: 6. Generated by immunoSEQ multiplex PCR, the TCRdb table keeps only in-frame clones and is missing some. Of some 45,000 clones in the sample, about 88% were seen once. This clone was counted once. What it binds is not known. Here the sequenced sample was PBMCs, taken in a trial of ipilimumab plus nivolumab as post-transplant consolidation. The receptor's source is a male donor with multiple myeloma. J is TRBJ2-3 and V is TRBV2, with 9 bases that match TRBD2. The CDR3 here is CASSPSGGSDTQYF. DNA of the CDR3: TGTGCCAGCAGTCCCAGCGGGGGGTCGGATACGCAGTATTTT.